The 24 T cell receptor beta chains below were found in one sample sequenced in a study of T cells in Graves' hyperthyroidism and ophthalmopathy. RNA transcripts served as the template for amplifying TCR beta CDR3 regions. The HTBI primer set was used in a first-round RT-PCR of the TCR CDR3. MiXCR was run by TCRdb on the multiplex PCR reads, yielding one entry per CDR3 protein. The top ten clones hold more than 7.5% of a sample with about 580,000 distinct CDR3 sequences, about half of them seen once. What was sequenced was peripheral blood or thyroid tissue (not recorded which). The receptors shown here come from a woman aged 18 to 35 with Graves' hyperthyroidism.

Ten or more counts support this clonotype. The V gene is TRBV11-2, the J gene TRBJ1-4; 9 nucleotides agree with TRBD1. The CDR3 is 15 residues long. Trimming cost V 5 bases and J 4 bases; bases outside gene matches: 5. The germline CDR1 and CDR2 sequences are SGHAT and FQNNGV. The CDR3 loop is CASSIRQGDNEKLFF. The CDR3 region has the DNA TGTGCCAGCAGCATCCGACAGGGGGATAATGAAAAACTGTTTTTT.

This clonotype was seen only a few times. The V call is TRBV29-1, the J call TRBJ2-5; maybe TRBD2 (5 bases). Trimming removed 4 bases from V and 5 bases from J, with 14 bases in between. CDR3 length equals 13 residues. CDR1 and CDR2 (germline): SQVTM, ANQGSEA. In DNA, the CDR3 is TGCAGCGTTGTTTCCGGGGATGGGGAGACCCAGTACTTC. Translating it yields CSVVSGDGETQYF. The whole variable domain, filled in from reference TRBV29-1 and TRBJ2-5, reads SAVISQKPSRDICQRGTSLTIQCQVDSQVTMMFWYRQQPGQSLTLIATANQGSEATYESGFVIDKFPISRPNLTFSTLTVSNMSPEDSSIYLCSVVSGDGETQYFGPGTRLLVL.

The chain links TRBV2 to TRBJ2-5; D remains unclear. The V end lost 0 bases, the J end lost 5 bases, and 10 bases lay between the germline ends. CDR3 length: 14 amino acids. From germline, CDR1 is SNHLY and CDR2 FYNNEI. Written as DNA, the CDR3 is TGTGCCAGCAGTGAAGCCTCGTTCGGGGAGACCCAGTACTTC. It codes for CASSEASFGETQYF. The full variable domain, in which reference TRBV2 and TRBJ2-5 provide the parts outside the CDR3, is EPEVTQTPSHQVTQMGQEVILRCVPISNHLYFYWYRQILGQKVEFLVSFYNNEISEKSEIFDDQFSVERPDGSNFTLKIRSTKLEDSAMYFCASSEASFGETQYFGPGTRLLVL.

In nucleotides, the CDR3 is TGTGCCAGCAGCGTAGAAGACGGGACCTACACAGATACGCAGTATTTT. Its translation is CASSVEDGTYTDTQYF. This chain connects TRBV9 to TRBJ2-3, with D perhaps TRBD1 or TRBD2 (5 bases each). V lost 0 bases to trimming and J lost 2 bases, with 13 bases between them. Germline V lookup: CDR1 SGDLS, CDR2 YYNGEE. The CDR3 runs 16 residues.

About this clonotype itself: The CDR3 carries no conserved terminal phenylalanine or tryptophan, so it likely arises from a read error. The DNA is left out, because the CDR3 cannot be placed on it with certainty; the CDR3 is given as TCRdb lists it. CDR3 loop: CASSVGGGV. The chain carries TRBV9 and TRBJ1-1; whether TRBD1, the table's D call, matches the DNA was not checked. Looked up from germline, CDR1 is SGDLS and CDR2 is YYNGEE. The CDR3 is made up of 9 amino acids, end residues included.

The rearrangement uses TRBV4-1 and TRBJ1-5; a weak D match, TRBD1 (6 bases). Trimming left V 10 bases short and J 1 base short, with 20 bases between. The germline V gene has CDR1 MGHRA and CDR2 YSYEKL. The CDR3 extends over 16 amino acids. CDR3 coding DNA: TGCGCCACCCGCCGACGGGTGGGGGCGAGCAATCAGCCCCAGCATTTT. Its translation is CATRRRVGASNQPQHF.

This clonotype was seen at least ten times. CDR3 nucleotide sequence: TGTGCCAGCAGTATCAGGGTCTTATCATCTGGGGCCAACGTCCTGACTTTC. Translated, it gives CASSIRVLSSGANVLTF. The rearrangement joins TRBV27 to TRBJ2-6, with D possibly TRBD1 on 5 matching bases. Germline V gene data show CDR1 as MNHEY and CDR2 as SMNVEV (reference sequence). This CDR3 spans 17 amino acids. V was shortened by 5 bases and J by 1 base, with 15 bases between the two germline ends.

The chain carries TRBV11-1 and TRBJ2-7; TRBD1 matches 11 bases. Trimming at V came to 2 bases and at J to 4 bases, leaving 10 bases not matched to a gene. The CDR3 contains 17 residues. The germline CDR1 and CDR2 sequences are SGHAT and FQDESV (reference sequence). The CDR3 DNA reads TGTGCCAGCAGCTTACCTCGAAGCGGGACAGGGGGTTACGAGCAGTACTTC. Translated, it gives CASSLPRSGTGGYEQYF.

This chain links TRBV29-1 with TRBJ2-5; D tentatively reads TRBD1 or TRBD2 (6 bases each). The CDR3 has 12 residues. CDR1 is SQVTM and CDR2 is ANQGSEA in the germline V gene. Deletions cut 7 bases from V and 4 bases from J, with 13 bases between. In nucleotides, the CDR3 is TGCAGCGCGGGGGCAGCCTCAGAGACCCAGTACTTC. Encoded protein: CSAGAASETQYF. Full variable domain (remainder filled in from reference TRBV29-1 and TRBJ2-5): SAVISQKPSRDICQRGTSLTIQCQVDSQVTMMFWYRQQPGQSLTLIATANQGSEATYESGFVIDKFPISRPNLTFSTLTVSNMSPEDSSIYLCSAGAASETQYFGPGTRLLVL.

The gene calls are TRBV7-9 and TRBJ2-1; 10 positions match TRBD1. The junction had 8 bases not matched to a gene; V was cut back by 5 bases and J by 1 base. The CDR3 loop spans 17 amino acids. CDR1 and CDR2 (germline): SEHNR, FQNEAQ (reference sequence). The CDR3 here is CASSLQMGQGSYNEQFF. The CDR3 region has the DNA TGTGCCAGCAGCCTACAAATGGGACAGGGGTCCTACAATGAGCAGTTCTTC.

This clonotype occurred many times. The chain has TRBV9 and TRBJ2-5; no reliable D call. CDR3 length equals 13 residues. Trimming pared 0 bases from V and 5 bases from J, leaving 8 bases between. Germline V lookup: CDR1 SGDLS, CDR2 YYNGEE. The CDR3: CASSVGVVETQYF. The CDR3 nucleotides are TGTGCCAGCAGCGTAGGAGTGGTGGAGACCCAGTACTTC.

This clonotype has ten or more counts. The rearrangement links TRBV25-1 to TRBJ2-7, with TRBD1 matching 9 bases. The CDR3 is made up of 14 amino acids. The germline V gene encodes CDR1 MGHDK and CDR2 SYGVNS. V trimming: 6 bases; J trimming: 1 base; junction bases outside the gene matches: 4. DNA of the CDR3: TGTGCCAGCAGGCGGACAGGGGAATCCTACGAGCAGTACTTC. Translation gives CASRRTGESYEQYF.

This clonotype has a count of ten or more. V gene TRBV6-6 combines with J gene TRBJ2-7, with D possibly TRBD2 on 6 matching bases. This CDR3 has 12 residues. V lost 9 bases and J 6 bases, leaving 15 bases between the germline ends. In germline, CDR1 is MNHNY, CDR2 SVGAGI (reference sequence). The chain's CDR3 is CASGRDKIEQYF. The CDR3 coding sequence is TGTGCCAGTGGGCGGGATAAGATCGAGCAGTACTTC.

This clonotype was counted many times. The chain has TRBV7-9 and TRBJ1-1; D is unclear. Germline loops: CDR1 SEHNR, CDR2 FQNEAQ (reference sequence). CDR3 length equals 15 residues. Trimming took off 6 bases at V and 3 bases at J, with 17 bases between the two ends. In DNA, the CDR3 is TGTGCCAGCAGTCCCTATGCGGATTTGGACACTGAAGCTTTCTTT. Residues: CASSPYADLDTEAFF.

This clonotype was counted a single time. Since no conserved phenylalanine or tryptophan closes the CDR3, a read error is the likely cause. The chain has TRBV7-2 and TRBJ1-1, with no clear D. CDR3 length: 12 residues. The V gene lost 1 base and the J gene lost 5 bases, with 5 bases spanning the gap. Germline V gene lookup returns CDR1 SGHTA and CDR2 FQGNSA. The CDR3 DNA is TGTGCCAGCAGCTTAGGGGAGACTGAAGCTTTCTCT. Its protein is CASSLGETEAFS.

This clonotype was detected ten times or more. The rearrangement joins TRBV7-8 to TRBJ2-2, with D uncertain. V was trimmed by 2 bases and J by 2 bases, leaving 15 bases between them. This CDR3 has 17 amino acids. Germline CDR1 is SGHVS and CDR2 is FQNEAQ. The CDR3 region has the DNA TGTGCCAGCAGCTTATCCTTTAGAGGAACTAACACCGGGGAGCTGTTTTTT. Its protein product is CASSLSFRGTNTGELFF.

This clonotype was counted only a few times. The CDR3 bases are TGCAGCTTGGGGCAGGGGGTTAGGAGCAATCAGCCCCAGCATTTT. Translation: CSLGQGVRSNQPQHF. The chain employs TRBV29-1 and TRBJ1-5; 7 positions match TRBD1. The length of the CDR3 is 15 residues. Trimming removed 8 bases from V and 1 base from J; junction bases left unmatched: 11. Per the germline V gene, CDR1 is SQVTM and CDR2 is ANQGSEA.

This clonotype was observed once. An end of the junction differs from the germline gene, which may be a read error. This chain uses TRBV29-1 with TRBJ1-1, with a possible D match to TRBD1 (5 bases). The germline CDR1 and CDR2 sequences are SQVTM and ANQGSEA. The CDR3 contains 10 residues. CDR3 DNA: TGTTCCGGTTGGCGGGGGGGAGCCTTCTTT. Amino acids: CSGWRGGAFF.

At least ten counts were recorded for this clonotype. The chain carries TRBV5-1 and TRBJ1-2, with no clear D. The germline V and J ends were trimmed by 2 bases and 4 bases, with 12 bases remaining between them. Germline-derived CDR1 and CDR2 are SGHRS and YFSETQ. The CDR3 spans 14 residues. The CDR3 spells CASSLLAEGYGYTF. CDR3 coding DNA: TGCGCCAGCAGCTTACTAGCAGAGGGCTATGGCTACACCTTC.

A note on this clonotype: One end of the junction fails to match germline, which may point to a read error. This sequence joins TRBV7-3 and TRBJ1-1; D not resolved. In germline, CDR1 is SGHTA, CDR2 FQGTGA. This CDR3 is 14 amino acids long. Written as DNA, the CDR3 is TGCGCCAGCAGCGACGTGAATATGGACACTGAAGCTTTCTTT. Its protein product is CASSDVNMDTEAFF.

This clonotype was detected ten times or more. The chain couples TRBV20-1 to TRBJ1-1; 9 bases agree with TRBD1. Germline CDR1 DFQATT, CDR2 SNEGSKA (reference sequence). The CDR3 is 15 residues long. After removal of 3 bases from V and 4 bases from J, the junction contained 9 bases not matched to a gene. The CDR3 is CSASQQGAWGTEAFF. CDR3 coding DNA: TGCAGTGCTAGCCAACAGGGGGCCTGGGGCACTGAAGCTTTCTTT.

This clonotype was observed many times. The V call is TRBV20-1, the J call TRBJ1-1; TRBD1 is a possible D gene (5 bases). Trimming removed 6 bases at V and 1 base at J, with 12 bases between. Germline CDR1 DFQATT, CDR2 SNEGSKA (reference sequence). The CDR3 is 13 amino acids. Written as DNA, the CDR3 is TGCAGTGCACCGACAGACTGGAACACTGAAGCTTTCTTT. Protein: CSAPTDWNTEAFF.

The chain has TRBV9 and TRBJ2-3, with D perhaps matching TRBD2 (6 bases). V lost 0 bases and J 6 bases, leaving 8 bases between the germline ends. The CDR3 spans 13 residues. CDR1 SGDLS and CDR2 YYNGEE come from the germline V gene. CDR3 in DNA: TGTGCCAGCAGCGTAGCGGGAGAGGATACGCAGTATTTT. This gives the protein CASSVAGEDTQYF.

The table lists this clonotype with many counts. This chain links TRBV24-1 with TRBJ1-5; D is unresolved. The CDR3 loop spans 15 amino acids. Germline V gene sequence: CDR1 KGHDR, CDR2 SFDVKD. V was cut by 5 bases and J by 1 base, with 11 bases left in between. CDR3 region: CATSAIRMSNQPQHF. The CDR3 DNA reads TGTGCCACCAGTGCGATCAGAATGAGCAATCAGCCCCAGCATTTT.